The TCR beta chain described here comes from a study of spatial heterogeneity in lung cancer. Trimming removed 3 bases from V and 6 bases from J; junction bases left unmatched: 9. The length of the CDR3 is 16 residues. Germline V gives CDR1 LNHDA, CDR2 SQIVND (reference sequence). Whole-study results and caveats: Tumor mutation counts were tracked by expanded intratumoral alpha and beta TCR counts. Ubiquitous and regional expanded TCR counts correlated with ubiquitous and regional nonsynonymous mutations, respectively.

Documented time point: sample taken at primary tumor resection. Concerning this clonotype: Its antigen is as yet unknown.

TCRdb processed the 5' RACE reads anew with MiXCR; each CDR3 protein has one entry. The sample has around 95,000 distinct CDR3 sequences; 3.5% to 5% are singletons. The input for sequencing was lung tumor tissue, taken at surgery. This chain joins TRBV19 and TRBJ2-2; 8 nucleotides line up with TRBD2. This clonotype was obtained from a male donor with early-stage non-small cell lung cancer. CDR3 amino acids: CASSIRSGSIAGELFF. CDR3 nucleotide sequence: TGTGCCAGTAGTATTCGCAGCGGGAGTATAGCCGGGGAGCTGTTTTTT.